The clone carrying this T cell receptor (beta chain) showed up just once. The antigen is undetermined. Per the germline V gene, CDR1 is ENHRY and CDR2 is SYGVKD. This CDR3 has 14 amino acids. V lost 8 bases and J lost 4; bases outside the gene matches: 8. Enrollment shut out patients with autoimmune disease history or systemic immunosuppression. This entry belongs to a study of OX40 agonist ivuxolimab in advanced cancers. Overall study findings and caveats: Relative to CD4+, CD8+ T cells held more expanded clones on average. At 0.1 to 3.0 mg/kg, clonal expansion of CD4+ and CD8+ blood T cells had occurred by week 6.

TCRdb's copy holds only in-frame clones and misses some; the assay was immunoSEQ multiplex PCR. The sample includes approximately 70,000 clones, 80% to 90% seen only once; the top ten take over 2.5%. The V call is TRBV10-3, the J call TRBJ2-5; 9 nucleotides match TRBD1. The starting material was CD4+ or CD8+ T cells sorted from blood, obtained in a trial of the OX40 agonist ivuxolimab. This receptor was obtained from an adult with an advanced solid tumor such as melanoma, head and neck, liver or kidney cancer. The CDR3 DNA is TGTGCCATCCGGGGGACAGGGATAGGAGAGACCCAGTACTTC. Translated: CAIRGTGIGETQYF.